This T cell receptor (beta chain) was captured by sequencing in a study of T cell changes during pregnancy in multiple sclerosis. Trimming cost V 0 bases and J 4 bases, with 12 bases left between them. The germline V gene encodes CDR1 MNHEY and CDR2 SVGAGI. This CDR3 has 15 residues. Profiling relied on immunoSEQ multiplex PCR, and the TCRdb table lists in-frame clones only, not all of them. The table shows about 68,000 clones, with approximately 90% occurring only once. The specimen was peripheral blood, collected in the third trimester of pregnancy. This TCR was sampled from a female donor with multiple sclerosis, enrolled in a pregnancy study. The genes are TRBV6-5 and TRBJ1-1; D gene ambiguous. The chain's CDR3 is CASSYSQALGTEAFF. Written as DNA, the CDR3 is TGTGCCAGCAGTTACTCTCAGGCTCTGGGCACTGAAGCTTTCTTT.